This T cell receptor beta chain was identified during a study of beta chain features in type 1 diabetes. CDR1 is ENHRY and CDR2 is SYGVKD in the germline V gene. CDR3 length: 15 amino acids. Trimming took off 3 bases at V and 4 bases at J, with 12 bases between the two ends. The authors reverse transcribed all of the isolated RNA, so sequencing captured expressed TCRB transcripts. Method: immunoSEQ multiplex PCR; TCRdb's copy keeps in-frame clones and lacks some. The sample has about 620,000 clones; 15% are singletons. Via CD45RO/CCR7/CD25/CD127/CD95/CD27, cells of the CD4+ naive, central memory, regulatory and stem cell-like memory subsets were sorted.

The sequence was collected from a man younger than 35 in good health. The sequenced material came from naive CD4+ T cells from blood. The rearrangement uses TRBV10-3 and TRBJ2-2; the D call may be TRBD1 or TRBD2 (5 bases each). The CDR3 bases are TGTGCCATCAGTGAAAGGGGACCACGCACCGGGGAGCTGTTTTTT. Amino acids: CAISERGPRTGELFF.